The rows below give T cell receptor beta chains drawn from one sample of a study of blood T cell repertoires in COVID-19. Sequenced by immunoSEQ multiplex PCR; TCRdb stores in-frame clones only, minus some. This table has over 150,000 clones, roughly 89% appearing once. Specimen: peripheral blood. The receptors stem from a woman aged 55-69 years who had recovered from COVID-19. Both conserved end residues are trimmed from each CDR3. The order of the fields is V gene, CDR3 length, D gene, CDR3 protein. D genes are given only for firm matches.

V: TRBV7-9
length: 13
D: TRBD2
CDR3: ASSLTSGVYNEQF

V: TRBV4-2
length: 14
D: TRBD1
CDR3: ASSQGGTANNEKLF

V: TRBV15
length: 11
D: .
CDR3: ATSRDRQGGQY

V: TRBV3-1/TRBV3-2
length: 12
D: .
CDR3: ASSHRLAKNIQY

V: TRBV9
length: 14
D: .
CDR3: ASSGLQGGLAYEQY

V: TRBV24-1
length: 12
D: .
CDR3: ATSDLHNTGELF

V: TRBV6-5
length: 12
D: TRBD2
CDR3: AGTLAGVSNEQF

V: TRBV7-2
length: 12
D: .
CDR3: ASSLPPGVHEQY

V: TRBV19
length: 13
D: TRBD1
CDR3: ASSFGQASGNTIY

V: TRBV3-1/TRBV3-2
length: 14
D: TRBD2
CDR3: ASSQGLAGGGETQY

V: TRBV9
length: 14
D: .
CDR3: ASSLDNPSSGNTIY

V: TRBV10-3
length: 12
D: .
CDR3: AISATGKQETQY

V: TRBV24-1
length: 13
D: TRBD1
CDR3: ATSPGQGAKETQY

V: TRBV7-2
length: 13
D: TRBD1
CDR3: ASSLGVGQTYGYT

V: TRBV5-1
length: 15
D: TRBD2
CDR3: ASSSGTSGGIVDTQY

V: TRBV2
length: 11
D: TRBD1
CDR3: ASSLSWTGDQY

V: TRBV5-1
length: 14
D: .
CDR3: ASSTEGTSSGNTIY

V: TRBV3-1/TRBV3-2
length: 14
D: TRBD1
CDR3: ASSQGGQGSFSPLH

V: TRBV5-8
length: 13
D: .
CDR3: ASLGTGMSNQPQH

V: TRBV23-1
length: 14
D: .
CDR3: ASSQSGGGVTYEQY

V: TRBV9
length: 13
D: TRBD1
CDR3: ASRRTGTPTGELF

V: TRBV7-9
length: 13
D: TRBD1
CDR3: ASTNLQGAWEKLF

V: TRBV27
length: 13
D: TRBD1
CDR3: ASSLDRAYNSPLH

V: TRBV3-1/TRBV3-2
length: 11
D: .
CDR3: ASSQGGAGGYT

V: TRBV2
length: 12
D: TRBD2
CDR3: ASELAGGWETQY

V: TRBV10-1
length: 11
D: .
CDR3: ASSDGPSYGYT

V: TRBV5-1
length: 14
D: TRBD2
CDR3: ASSLGTSGWTDTQY

V: TRBV19
length: 13
D: TRBD1
CDR3: ASSRAPTGNYGYT

V: TRBV28
length: 14
D: .
CDR3: ASSPETGIMNTEAF

V: TRBV5-1
length: 14
D: .
CDR3: ASSFAVGTGPNGYT

V: TRBV9
length: 15
D: TRBD2
CDR3: ASSVSGSGGASDTQY

V: TRBV3-1/TRBV3-2
length: 12
D: TRBD2
CDR3: ASSQGLAGAEQY

V: TRBV29-1
length: 12
D: .
CDR3: SVEPGAGGNTIY

V: TRBV19
length: 14
D: TRBD1
CDR3: ASSIDGQGAGQPQH

V: TRBV7-9
length: 12
D: .
CDR3: ASSPTGDRDTQY

V: TRBV21-1
length: 18
D: .
CDR3: ASSSREGDRGPSSGNTIY

V: TRBV4-3
length: 14
D: .
CDR3: ASSPVGAEANYGYT

V: TRBV19
length: 12
D: .
CDR3: ASTSYGVPDTQY

V: TRBV18
length: 12
D: TRBD1
CDR3: ASSPTTGGYEQY

V: TRBV2
length: 13
D: TRBD2
CDR3: ASSRLAANTGELF

V: TRBV19
length: 12
D: .
CDR3: ASSIGAGPPEAF

V: TRBV5-8
length: 16
D: TRBD1
CDR3: ASSNPQTGSLLTGELF

V: TRBV24-1
length: 15
D: .
CDR3: ATSDARTFYSNQPQH

V: TRBV7-9
length: 16
D: TRBD2
CDR3: ASSPGLAGGPNTDTQY

V: TRBV4-1
length: 13
D: .
CDR3: ASSQGVGLPQTQY

V: TRBV11-2
length: 10
D: .
CDR3: ASSNTHYEQY

V: TRBV4-3
length: 12
D: .
CDR3: ASSQARQTYGYT

V: TRBV28
length: 11
D: .
CDR3: ASGGSSRYEQY

V: TRBV19
length: 13
D: TRBD1
CDR3: ASSNPGQGTGELF

V: TRBV5-1
length: 15
D: .
CDR3: ASSQWDTGRANEKLF

V: TRBV10-2
length: 11
D: .
CDR3: ASRDGAQETQY

V: TRBV5-1
length: 10
D: .
CDR3: ASSPGEGAQY

V: TRBV6-5
length: 13
D: TRBD1
CDR3: ASSRAGTVNSPLH

V: TRBV28
length: 12
D: .
CDR3: ASSLTSGVSPLH

V: TRBV28
length: 15
D: TRBD1
CDR3: ASRPPGTGVLGYGYT